Listed below are T cell receptor beta chains from one sample, sequenced in a study of CD8+ T cells in alopecia areata. Profiling relied on immunoSEQ multiplex PCR, and the TCRdb table lists in-frame clones only, not all of them. The sample holds 3,000 to 4,500 clones, roughly 72% seen once. The source was skin, collected at week 24, from a patient treated with tofacitinib. The receptors come from a human donor with alopecia areata. CDR3s include the opening cysteine and the closing phenylalanine or tryptophan.

CDR3aa: CASSPDKWAEKLFF
j_gene: TRBJ1-4
v_gene: TRBV6-5

CDR3aa: CASSRGAQETQYF
j_gene: TRBJ2-5
v_gene: TRBV14

CDR3aa: CASSLAGTGRGTGELFF
j_gene: TRBJ2-2
v_gene: TRBV7-2

CDR3aa: CASSPYAVREQYF
j_gene: TRBJ2-7
v_gene: TRBV27

CDR3aa: CASSVGTSGETQYF
j_gene: TRBJ2-5
v_gene: TRBV9

CDR3aa: CASSPSLGENGYTF
j_gene: TRBJ1-2
v_gene: TRBV9

CDR3aa: CASSVAPGQINYGYTF
j_gene: TRBJ1-2
v_gene: TRBV6-1

CDR3aa: CASSGGRGIEQYF
j_gene: TRBJ2-7
v_gene: TRBV28

CDR3aa: CASSPPTGAQETQYF
j_gene: TRBJ2-5
v_gene: TRBV18

CDR3aa: CASSEGATNEKLFF
j_gene: TRBJ1-4
v_gene: TRBV6-4

CDR3aa: CASSFLDEQFF
j_gene: TRBJ2-1
v_gene: TRBV5-6

CDR3aa: CASSHYGPLAKNIQYF
j_gene: TRBJ2-4
v_gene: TRBV23-1

CDR3aa: CASSQLQDNQPQHF
j_gene: TRBJ1-5
v_gene: TRBV16

CDR3aa: CASSILGGRDYEQYF
j_gene: TRBJ2-7
v_gene: TRBV11-2

CDR3aa: CASSESTDTQYF
j_gene: TRBJ2-3
v_gene: TRBV11-2

CDR3aa: CASSGDNLRAFF
j_gene: TRBJ1-1
v_gene: TRBV10-2

CDR3aa: CASSVGQGYEKLFF
j_gene: TRBJ1-4
v_gene: TRBV2

CDR3aa: CASSLGGMGSEQFF
j_gene: TRBJ2-1
v_gene: TRBV5-6

CDR3aa: CASRRPGAGGNKNIQYF
j_gene: TRBJ2-4
v_gene: TRBV7-2

CDR3aa: CASSFVGSTGGQPQHF
j_gene: TRBJ1-5
v_gene: TRBV7-2

CDR3aa: CSAPGGWEQFF
j_gene: TRBJ2-1
v_gene: TRBV20-1

CDR3aa: CASSQGTGDSQPQHF
j_gene: TRBJ1-5
v_gene: TRBV4-3

CDR3aa: CASSFTQGASTEAFF
j_gene: TRBJ1-1
v_gene: TRBV6-6

CDR3aa: CATTGGANSPLHF
j_gene: TRBJ1-6
v_gene: TRBV6-5

CDR3aa: CASSGTGSNYGYTF
j_gene: TRBJ1-2
v_gene: TRBV7-2

CDR3aa: CASSLGGFQYEQYF
j_gene: TRBJ2-7
v_gene: TRBV11-2

CDR3aa: CASSSGQGLSGNTIYF
j_gene: TRBJ1-3
v_gene: TRBV5-6

CDR3aa: CASSFRGQGGTDTQYF
j_gene: TRBJ2-3
v_gene: TRBV7-2

CDR3aa: CASTPSGGAGGNEQFF
j_gene: TRBJ2-1
v_gene: TRBV7-9

CDR3aa: CASSEGPLLTGELFF
j_gene: TRBJ2-2
v_gene: TRBV6-1

CDR3aa: CASSLDGSYGYTF
j_gene: TRBJ1-2
v_gene: TRBV7-2

CDR3aa: CASIGTNRGGSAFF
j_gene: TRBJ1-1
v_gene: TRBV19

CDR3aa: CASSTEIYNEQFF
j_gene: TRBJ2-1
v_gene: TRBV7-2

CDR3aa: CASSLAFSPLHF
j_gene: TRBJ1-6
v_gene: TRBV7-2

CDR3aa: CASSLRGNYGYTF
j_gene: TRBJ1-2
v_gene: TRBV7-9

CDR3aa: CASSLEPGQNYEQYF
j_gene: .
v_gene: TRBV5-4

CDR3aa: CASSPGTGANYGYTF
j_gene: TRBJ1-2
v_gene: TRBV11-2

CDR3aa: CTSSQDLDAAGGHNEQFF
j_gene: TRBJ2-1
v_gene: TRBV1

CDR3aa: CASRPRGDGYTF
j_gene: TRBJ1-2
v_gene: TRBV6-5

CDR3aa: CASSRSLRQGTDGYTF
j_gene: TRBJ1-2
v_gene: TRBV9

CDR3aa: CASSTSSGFTYNEQFF
j_gene: TRBJ2-1
v_gene: TRBV7-3

CDR3aa: CSVAGQMSSYEQYF
j_gene: TRBJ2-7
v_gene: TRBV29-1

CDR3aa: CSAKTGPNEQFF
j_gene: TRBJ2-1
v_gene: TRBV29-1